This entry lists 19 T cell receptor beta chains sequenced from one sample in a study of blood T cells in healthy people across ages. Then a second PCR, running roughly 7 to 11 cycles, was carried out with a sample-barcoded 5' primer and a J-beta primer mix. TCRdb re-derived calls from the 5' RACE reads in MiXCR, one entry per CDR3 protein. Of 1.5 million to 2 million distinct CDR3 sequences in the sample, about 30% are singletons; the top ten hold about 8%. The sample comprised blood. The receptor set was obtained from a woman aged 30 to 39 in good health.

On this clonotype itself: One base away lies a much larger clone, so this may be a sequencing read error. The chain couples TRBV12-3 or TRBV12-4 to TRBJ2-1, with TRBD2 identical over 10 bases. CDR3 length equals 16 residues. The CDR3 DNA follows: TGTGCCGGCAGCACCGGGACTAGCGATTTCTACAATGAGCAGTTCTTC. This sequence encodes CAGSTGTSDFYNEQFF.

This clonotype appeared a few times. The J gene is TRBJ1-2, the V gene TRBV18; 7 nucleotides align to TRBD1. V shed 4 bases and J 4 bases; nucleotides not matched to a gene: 6. The germline V gene has CDR1 KGHSH and CDR2 LQKENI. The CDR3 runs 14 residues. The chain's CDR3 is CASSRDSSFYGYTF. For the CDR3, the DNA is TGTGCCAGCTCACGGGACAGCTCCTTCTATGGCTACACCTTC.

About this clonotype: The junction differs from germline at one of its ends, possibly a read error. This chain connects TRBV27 to TRBJ2-1, with D uncertain. The V gene's germline CDR1 is MNHEY and CDR2 SMNVEV (reference sequence). CDR3 size: 12 residues. The DNA for the CDR3 is TGTGCCAGCAGTTTCACCAACAATGGGCAGTTCTTC. This translates into CASSFTNNGQFF.

In its sample, this clonotype was seen a few times. CDR3 region: CASSLAPRGSTQHF. The DNA for the CDR3 is TGTGCCAGCAGTTTAGCTCCCAGGGGTAGTACCCAGCATTTT. This chain joins TRBV12-3 or TRBV12-4 and TRBJ1-5; D is possibly TRBD1 (6 bases). V was cut by 0 bases and J by 11 bases, with 14 bases left in between. The CDR3 covers 14 residues.

This clonotype was recorded many times. The chain has TRBV29-1 and TRBJ2-5; TRBD1 matches 12 bases. The CDR3 contains 15 residues. After removal of 4 bases from V and 2 bases from J, the junction contained 5 bases not matched to a gene. Per the germline V gene, CDR1 is SQVTM and CDR2 is ANQGSEA. The CDR3 nucleotides are TGCAGCGTTGGGGGGACAGGGGGCCGGCAAGAGACCCAGTACTTC. Its protein product is CSVGGTGGRQETQYF.

The chain recombines TRBV5-1 with TRBJ2-7, with a tentative D call TRBD2 (6 bases). This CDR3 has 15 residues. The V gene lost 3 bases and the J gene lost 2 bases, with 15 bases spanning the gap. Looked up from germline, CDR1 is SGHRS and CDR2 is YFSETQ. The CDR3 here is CASSYGTGQAYEQYF. The CDR3 bases are TGCGCCAGCAGCTATGGGACTGGGCAGGCCTACGAGCAGTACTTC.

This chain joins TRBV28 and TRBJ2-5, with 12 bases identical to TRBD2. CDR3 length equals 17 residues. The V segment lost 1 base and the J segment 4 bases; nucleotides outside the gene matches: 7. Germline CDR1 MDHEN, CDR2 SYDVKM. The CDR3 coding sequence is TGTGCCAGCAGTTTATCTAGCGGGGGGGCAATTGGAGAGACCCAGTACTTC. Amino acid sequence: CASSLSSGGAIGETQYF.

The rearrangement uses TRBV25-1 and TRBJ2-3; 7 nucleotides match TRBD1. The CDR3 sequence is 14 residues long. Germline CDR1 and CDR2: MGHDK and SYGVNS. The junction had 2 bases not matched to a gene; V was cut back by 2 bases and J by 3 bases. DNA of the CDR3: TGTGCCAGCAGTGAAGAGGGGGCTACAGATACGCAGTATTTT. It encodes CASSEEGATDTQYF.

The chain combines TRBV3-1 with TRBJ2-1; D is possibly TRBD1 or TRBD2 (5 bases each). Trimming removed 8 bases at V and 2 bases at J, with 16 bases between. The CDR3 loop spans 15 amino acids. CDR1 and CDR2 from the germline V gene are LGHDT and YNNKEL (reference sequence). CDR3 in DNA: TGTGCCAGCGTTTTCCGGGACGGCACCTACAATGAGCAGTTCTTC. It encodes CASVFRDGTYNEQFF.

J is TRBJ2-4 and V is TRBV19, with TRBD2 matching 9 bases. Germline V lookup: CDR1 LNHDA, CDR2 SQIVND (reference sequence). After removal of 7 bases from V and 13 bases from J, the junction contained 17 bases not matched to a gene. The CDR3 length is 15 residues. The CDR3 nucleotides are TGTGCCAGTACCCTGACTAGCGGCTCCTACAATGAGCAGTACTTC. Protein sequence: CASTLTSGSYNEQYF.

CDR3 nucleotide sequence: TGTGCCTGGACTACAGGGCACAAACCTTTCGAGCAGTACTTC. This encodes CAWTTGHKPFEQYF. The chain recombines TRBV30 with TRBJ2-7; a possible D gene is TRBD1 (6 bases). This CDR3 region has 14 residues. Germline V gene data show CDR1 as GTSNPN and CDR2 as SVGIG (reference sequence). Trimming cost V 4 bases and J 6 bases, with 19 bases left between them.

This clonotype was counted many times. V gene TRBV24-1 combines with J gene TRBJ2-1; 13 positions agree with TRBD2. This CDR3 is built from 17 residues. The V and J ends lost 2 bases and 8 bases, in that order; junction bases with no gene match: 8. Germline CDR1 is KGHDR and CDR2 is SFDVKD. The CDR3 DNA is TGTGCCACCAGTGATTCCTGGACTAGCGGGGGAAGGGATGAGCAGTTCTTC. Encoded protein: CATSDSWTSGGRDEQFF.

This clonotype was counted a few times. V gene TRBV28 combines with J gene TRBJ1-2; TRBD1 is a possible D gene (6 bases). Per germline, CDR1 MDHEN and CDR2 SYDVKM. V gave up 8 bases and J gave up 6 bases, with 22 bases separating them. The CDR3 runs 15 residues. CDR3 sequence reads: CASGKLRDKKHGYTF. CDR3 nucleotides: TGTGCCAGCGGAAAGCTCCGGGACAAAAAGCATGGCTACACCTTC.

A few counts support this clonotype. The rearrangement joins TRBV5-4 to TRBJ2-5; D is tentatively TRBD1 or TRBD2 (5 bases each). Germline CDR1 SGHNT, CDR2 YYREEE (reference sequence). The CDR3 totals 12 residues. V lost 4 bases to trimming and J lost 7 bases, with 11 bases between them. Written as DNA, the CDR3 is TGTGCCAGCAGCCTCAACGGGGCGACCCAGTACTTC. It yields the protein CASSLNGATQYF. The whole variable domain, filled in from reference TRBV5-4 and TRBJ2-5, reads ETGVTQSPTHLIKTRGQQVTLRCSSQSGHNTVSWYQQALGQGPQFIFQYYREEENGRGNFPPRFSGLQFPNYSSELNVNALELDDSALYLCASSLNGATQYFGPGTRLLVL.

This clonotype has a handful of counts. The gene calls are TRBV6-6 and TRBJ2-2, with 13 bases identical to TRBD2. Germline-derived CDR1 and CDR2 are MNHNY and SVGAGI (reference sequence). Unmatched junction bases numbered 3, after V lost 2 bases and J lost 6 bases. The CDR3 has 16 amino acids. CDR3 DNA sequence: TGTGCCAGCAGTTACACACTAGCGGGGGGGCCCGGGGAGCTGTTTTTT. The encoded protein is CASSYTLAGGPGELFF.

Ten or more counts support this clonotype. V gene TRBV29-1 combines with J gene TRBJ1-4; unclear D gene. V lost 7 bases and J 8 bases, leaving 17 bases between the germline ends. Germline values: CDR1 SQVTM, CDR2 ANQGSEA. This CDR3 comprises 13 residues. CDR3 region: CSGGEVLGEKLFF. In DNA, the CDR3 is TGCAGCGGTGGAGAGGTTCTCGGGGAAAAACTGTTTTTT.

This clonotype was counted at least ten times. The rearrangement joins TRBV7-2 to TRBJ1-3, with TRBD1 as a possible D gene (5 bases). Germline-derived CDR1 and CDR2 are SGHTA and FQGNSA. The CDR3 is 14 amino acids. V was shortened by 5 bases and J by 4 bases, with 12 bases between the two germline ends. The CDR3 DNA follows: TGTGCCAGCAGCCTCACAGGCTCAGGAAACACCATATATTTT. Protein sequence: CASSLTGSGNTIYF.

V is TRBV6-2 or TRBV6-3 and J is TRBJ2-5; 8 nucleotides agree with TRBD2. The CDR3 runs 16 residues. With V trimmed by 0 bases and J by 5 bases, 8 bases remained unmatched. Germline CDR1 and CDR2: MNHEY and SVGEGT. The CDR3 here is CASSYSSAGARETQYF. CDR3 nucleotides: TGTGCCAGCAGTTACTCTTCAGCGGGGGCTCGGGAGACCCAGTACTTC.

This clonotype came up a few times. The junction departs from the called germline gene at one end, perhaps through a read error. The chain links TRBV13 to TRBJ1-2; 11 nucleotides align to TRBD1. The CDR3 runs to 17 residues. Germline lookup yields CDR1 PRHDT and CDR2 FYEKMQ (reference sequence). The CDR3 loop is CASSIGQGAEANYGYTF. The CDR3 DNA is TGTGCCAGCAGCATAGGACAGGGGGCAGAAGCTAACTATGGCTACACCTTC.